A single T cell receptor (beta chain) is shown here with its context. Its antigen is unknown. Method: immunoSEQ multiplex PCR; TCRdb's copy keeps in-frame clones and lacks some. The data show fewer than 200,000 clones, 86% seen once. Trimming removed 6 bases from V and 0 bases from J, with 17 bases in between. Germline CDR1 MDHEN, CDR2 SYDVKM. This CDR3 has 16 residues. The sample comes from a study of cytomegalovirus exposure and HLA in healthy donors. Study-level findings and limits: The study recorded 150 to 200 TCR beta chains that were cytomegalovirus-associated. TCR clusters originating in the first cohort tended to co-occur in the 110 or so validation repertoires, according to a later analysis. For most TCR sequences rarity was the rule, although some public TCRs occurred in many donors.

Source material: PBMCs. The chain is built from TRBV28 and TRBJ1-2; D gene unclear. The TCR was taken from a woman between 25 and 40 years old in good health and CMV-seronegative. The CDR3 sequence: CASSAASFFANYGYTF. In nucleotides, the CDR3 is TGTGCCAGCAGCGCCGCGAGTTTTTTTGCTAACTATGGCTACACCTTC.